This record concerns one T cell receptor beta chain sequence. Its antigen is still unknown. A read error may explain this, as a much larger clone is one base away. Trimming took off 0 bases at V and 4 bases at J, with 15 bases between the two ends. This CDR3 comprises 16 residues. The germline V gene encodes CDR1 KGHSH and CDR2 LQKENI. The sample is drawn from a study of blood T cells in healthy people across ages. For the study at large: Capturing about one barcoded beta molecule per two T cells was achieved by template switching. Regarding the study as a whole: Long-lived donors exceeded aged donors in naive CD4+ cells and diversity.

It was with a sample-barcoded 5' primer and a J-beta primer mix that a second PCR of roughly 7 to 12 cycles was run. Every individual sample yielded 2.5 million or more paired-end reads (each containing CDR3). TCRdb reprocessed the 5' RACE reads with MiXCR, giving one entry per CDR3 protein. The sample shows 1.5 million to 2 million distinct CDR3 sequences, 25% to 30% of them seen only once. This sequence was found in a woman aged 30 to 39 in good health. The genes are TRBV18 and TRBJ2-5; D is unclear. The sequenced material came from blood. CDR3 region: CASSPPLLPTAETQYF. DNA for the CDR3: TGTGCCAGCTCACCACCTTTGCTCCCAACCGCAGAGACCCAGTACTTC.